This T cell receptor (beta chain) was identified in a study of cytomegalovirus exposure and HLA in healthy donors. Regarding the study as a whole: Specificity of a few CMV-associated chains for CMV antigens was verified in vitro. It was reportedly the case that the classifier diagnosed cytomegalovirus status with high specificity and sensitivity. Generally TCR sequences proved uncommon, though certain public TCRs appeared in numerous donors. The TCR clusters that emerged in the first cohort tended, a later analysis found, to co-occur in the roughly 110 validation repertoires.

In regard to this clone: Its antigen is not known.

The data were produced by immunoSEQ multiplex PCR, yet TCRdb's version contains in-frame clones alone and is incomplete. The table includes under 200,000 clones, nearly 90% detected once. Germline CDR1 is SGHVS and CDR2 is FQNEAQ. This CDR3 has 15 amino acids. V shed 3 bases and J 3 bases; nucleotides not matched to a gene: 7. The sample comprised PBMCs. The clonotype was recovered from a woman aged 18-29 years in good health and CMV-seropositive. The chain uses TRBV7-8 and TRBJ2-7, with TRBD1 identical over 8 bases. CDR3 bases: TGTGCCAGCAGCTTCGGGACAGGTAGCCGCTACGAGCAGTACTTC. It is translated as CASSFGTGSRYEQYF.